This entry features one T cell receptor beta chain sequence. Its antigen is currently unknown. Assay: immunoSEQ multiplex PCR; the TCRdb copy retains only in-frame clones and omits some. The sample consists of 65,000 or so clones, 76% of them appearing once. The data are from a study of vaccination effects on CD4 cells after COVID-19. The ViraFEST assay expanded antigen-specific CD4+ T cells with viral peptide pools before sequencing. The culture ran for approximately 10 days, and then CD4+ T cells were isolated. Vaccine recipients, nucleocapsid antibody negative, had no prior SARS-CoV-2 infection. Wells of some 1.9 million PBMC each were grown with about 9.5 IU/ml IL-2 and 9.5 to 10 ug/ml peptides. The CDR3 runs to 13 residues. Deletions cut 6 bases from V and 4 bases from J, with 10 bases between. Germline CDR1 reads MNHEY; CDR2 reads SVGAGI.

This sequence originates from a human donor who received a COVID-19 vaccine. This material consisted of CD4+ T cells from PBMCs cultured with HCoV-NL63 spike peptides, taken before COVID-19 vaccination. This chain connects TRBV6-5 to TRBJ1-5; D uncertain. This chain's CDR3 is CASSLNSNQPQHF. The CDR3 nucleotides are TGTGCCAGCAGCCTAAACTCTAATCAGCCCCAGCATTTT.